These 13 T cell receptor beta chains were all obtained from the same sample, sequenced in a study of blood T cells in healthy people across ages. The use of a sample-barcoded 5' primer and a J-beta primer mix characterized a second PCR of about 6 to 12 cycles. TCRdb itself ran the 5' RACE reads through MiXCR, one entry per CDR3 protein. In the table there are around 1,900,000 distinct CDR3 sequences, about 39% of which are singletons. Sequenced input: blood. The source is a human donor in good health.

The chain couples TRBV6-6 to TRBJ2-5; D might be TRBD1 or TRBD2, each matching 5 bases. The V gene's germline CDR1 is MNHNY and CDR2 SVGAGI (reference sequence). V was shortened by 2 bases and J by 4 bases, with 17 bases between the two germline ends. The CDR3 loop spans 16 amino acids. CDR3 DNA sequence: TGTGCCAGCAGTTACCCTACGGGTCCTGGGGGAGAGACCCAGTACTTC. Its translation: CASSYPTGPGGETQYF.

The chain recombines TRBV3-1 with TRBJ2-1; 12 bases match TRBD2. The germline V gene encodes CDR1 LGHDT and CDR2 YNNKEL (reference sequence). The CDR3 is 17 amino acids. V dropped 1 base and J dropped 2; count of bases not matched to a gene: 3. In DNA, the CDR3 is TGTGCCAGCAGCCAAGTATGGACTAGCGGGACCTACAATGAGCAGTTCTTC. It translates to CASSQVWTSGTYNEQFF.

This chain joins TRBV6-2 or TRBV6-3 and TRBJ2-1, with TRBD2 matching 11 bases. Germline lookup yields CDR1 MNHEY and CDR2 SVGEGT. CDR3 length equals 15 residues. J was trimmed by 4 bases and V by 8 bases; bases with no gene match: 7. The CDR3 region has the DNA TGTGCCAGCGTATTCCTAGCGGGGGGTTACAATGAGCAGTTCTTC. This encodes CASVFLAGGYNEQFF.

The chain employs TRBV9 and TRBJ1-4; 9 bases line up with TRBD1. V lost 3 bases and J lost 4; bases outside the gene matches: 4. The CDR3 extends over 15 amino acids. Germline V CDR1 and CDR2: SGDLS, YYNGEE. The CDR3 coding sequence is TGTGCCAGCAGCGGCCGGACAGGGGTTAATGAAAAACTGTTTTTT. Its translation: CASSGRTGVNEKLFF.

This sequence joins TRBV5-1 and TRBJ2-6; a weak D match, TRBD2 (5 bases). CDR3 length equals 14 residues. Germline V gene sequence: CDR1 SGHRS, CDR2 YFSETQ. In DNA, the CDR3 is TGCGCAACTACAAAGGAGGCTGGGGCCAACGTCCTGACTTTC. Protein sequence: CATTKEAGANVLTF. The complete variable domain, with remaining parts taken from reference TRBV5-1 and TRBJ2-6, reads KAGVTQTPRYLIKTRGQQVTLSCSPISGHRSVSWYQQTPGQGLQFLFEYFSETQRNKGNFPGRFSGRQFSNSRSEMNVSTLELGDSALYLCATTKEAGANVLTFGAGSRLTVL.

There are a few counts of this clonotype. This chain joins TRBV7-2 and TRBJ2-1; D possibly corresponds to TRBD2 (5 bases). The length of the CDR3 is 13 residues. V lost 2 bases and J 10 bases, leaving 12 bases between the germline ends. Looked up from germline, CDR1 is SGHTA and CDR2 is FQGNSA. The CDR3 region has the DNA TGTGCCAGCAGCTTAAACCCCAGAGGGGAGCAGTTCTTC. Residues: CASSLNPRGEQFF.

This clonotype has more than one count but fewer than ten. The chain joins TRBV5-4 to TRBJ1-1; D ambiguous. CDR3 size: 13 residues. Trimming left V 4 bases short and J 8 bases short, with 15 bases between. Germline values: CDR1 SGHNT, CDR2 YYREEE (reference sequence). CDR3 DNA: TGTGCCAGCAGCCCATCCGGGATAATCGAAGCTTTCTTT. This codes for CASSPSGIIEAFF.

This clonotype was recorded a few times. The chain carries TRBV29-1 and TRBJ2-7; D possibly corresponds to TRBD1 (6 bases). The V gene lost 7 bases and the J gene lost 0 bases, with 16 bases spanning the gap. This CDR3 has 14 residues. Looked up from germline, CDR1 is SQVTM and CDR2 is ANQGSEA. The CDR3 loop reads CSARGGGNSYEQYF. The DNA of the CDR3 is TGCAGCGCACGGGGTGGGGGCAACTCCTACGAGCAGTACTTC.

The rearrangement uses TRBV6-2 or TRBV6-3 and TRBJ1-1; a weak D match, TRBD1 (5 bases). This CDR3 spans 13 amino acids. The germline V gene encodes CDR1 MNHEY and CDR2 SVGEGT. CDR3 in amino acids: CASASQGGTEAFF. The CDR3 bases are TGTGCTTCGGCATCGCAGGGAGGAACTGAAGCTTTCTTT.

There are a few counts of this clonotype. The gene calls are TRBV29-1 and TRBJ2-7, with 8 bases aligning to TRBD1. Per germline, CDR1 SQVTM and CDR2 ANQGSEA. V lost 5 bases to trimming and J lost 4 bases; unmatched junction nucleotides: 13. The CDR3 consists of 15 residues. The CDR3 is CSVMPWGQVTYEQYF. CDR3 bases: TGCAGCGTTATGCCGTGGGGACAGGTGACATACGAGCAGTACTTC.

This sequence joins TRBV6-2 or TRBV6-3 and TRBJ1-2; TRBD1 might be the D (6 bases). Deletions cut 0 bases from V and 8 bases from J, with 19 bases between. Looked up from germline, CDR1 is MNHEY and CDR2 is SVGEGT. The CDR3 loop spans 16 amino acids. The CDR3 spells CASSYSPDGQIGGYTF. The CDR3, as DNA: TGTGCCAGCAGTTACTCGCCAGACGGACAGATTGGGGGCTACACCTTC.

The chain is built from TRBV11-2 and TRBJ2-1; TRBD2 agrees at 10 bases. Losses at the gene ends were 5 bases for V and 0 bases for J; bases not matched to a gene: 7. In germline, CDR1 is SGHAT, CDR2 FQNNGV. This CDR3 spans 17 amino acids. CDR3 residues: CASSPRAGGPSYNEQFF. For the CDR3, the DNA is TGTGCCAGCAGCCCCAGAGCGGGGGGGCCCTCCTACAATGAGCAGTTCTTC.

V and J are TRBV7-3 and TRBJ2-1; tentatively, D is TRBD1 or TRBD2 (6 bases each). This CDR3 is built from 16 residues. Trimming stripped 3 bases from V and 8 bases from J, with 20 bases between. The germline V gene has CDR1 SGHTA and CDR2 FQGTGA. DNA for the CDR3: TGTGCCAGCAGCTTGAGAGGGGGGATTGAAGGGGATGAGCAGTTCTTC. Translation gives CASSLRGGIEGDEQFF.